This T cell receptor beta chain was sequenced for a study of breast tumors, draining lymph nodes, adjacent tissues. V was clipped by 4 bases and J by 0 bases; unmatched bases: 6. Germline V gives CDR1 MGHDK, CDR2 SYGVNS. CDR3 size: 18 residues. TCRdb passed the multiplex PCR reads through MiXCR, listing each CDR3 protein once. Found here are approximately 20,000 distinct CDR3 sequences, around two fifths of them singletons; the top ten hold approximately 18%. This clonotype was sampled from a female donor with breast cancer. Some clones in this sample may be carry-over from other donors' samples. The sample was breast tumor tissue. V usage is TRBV25-1 and J usage is TRBJ2-1, with TRBD2 identical over 13 bases. The CDR3 here is CASSAKGTSGISYNEQFF. In DNA, the CDR3 is TGTGCCAGCAGTGCCAAAGGGACTAGCGGGATCTCCTACAATGAGCAGTTCTTC.